The 25 T cell receptor beta chains in this list originate from one sample, sequenced in a study of T cells in Graves' hyperthyroidism and ophthalmopathy. TCR beta CDR3 region amplification was performed from RNA transcripts. HTBI primers were employed in a first-round RT-PCR of the TCR CDR3. TCRdb recomputed calls from the multiplex PCR reads with MiXCR, one row per CDR3 protein. The data show nearly 750,000 distinct CDR3 sequences, with roughly a third seen just once and around a third held by the top ten. Sequenced: blood. The receptors were sampled from a woman aged 40 to 55 with Graves' hyperthyroidism.

This chain links TRBV4-3 with TRBJ2-1; 8 nucleotides match TRBD2. CDR3 size: 16 residues. CDR1 and CDR2 (germline): LGHNA, YSLEER. Trimming at V came to 0 bases and at J to 7 bases, leaving 8 bases not matched to a gene. CDR3 in DNA: TGCGCCAGCAGCCAAGATTGGAGCGGGAGTAGAAATGAGCAGTTCTTC. Translating gives CASSQDWSGSRNEQFF.

The gene calls are TRBV10-3 and TRBJ1-3; 11 bases match TRBD1. V lost 5 bases to trimming and J lost 2 bases; unmatched junction nucleotides: 8. Germline CDR1 is ENHRY and CDR2 is SYGVKD. The CDR3 is 17 residues long. CDR3 loop: CAISLRDRGDAGNTIYF. The CDR3 nucleotides read TGTGCCATCAGTCTCCGGGACAGGGGGGATGCTGGAAACACCATATATTTT.

V gene TRBV20-1 combines with J gene TRBJ2-7; 12 bases align to TRBD2. Looked up from germline, CDR1 is DFQATT and CDR2 is SNEGSKA (reference sequence). Trimming cost V 5 bases and J 3 bases; bases outside gene matches: 11. CDR3 size: 16 residues. The CDR3 region has the DNA TGCAGTGCTGGCCTCATCGGGACTAGCGGGTTCTACGAGCAGTACTTC. Its protein product is CSAGLIGTSGFYEQYF.

The J gene is TRBJ2-7, the V gene TRBV10-3; D remains unclear. With 10 bases removed from V and 4 bases from J, the gap between germline ends came to 17 bases. This CDR3 is built from 13 residues. Germline V CDR1 and CDR2: ENHRY, SYGVKD. CDR3 region: CASTRSPRYEQYF. The CDR3 nucleotides read TGTGCCAGCACCCGATCCCCCCGGTACGAGCAGTACTTC.

Concerning this clonotype itself: A junction boundary mismatches the germline segment, possibly from a read error. The chain employs TRBV20-1 and TRBJ2-5, with no clear D. The CDR3 loop spans 12 amino acids. Germline CDR1 reads DFQATT; CDR2 reads SNEGSKA (reference sequence). The CDR3 loop reads CNARDTGETQYF. CDR3 nucleotides: TGCAATGCTAGAGATACGGGAGAGACCCAGTACTTC.

This clonotype was seen at least ten times. The chain uses TRBV7-2 and TRBJ1-1; 7 bases match TRBD1. The CDR3 is 15 residues long. The V gene's germline CDR1 is SGHTA and CDR2 FQGNSA. The trim removed 5 bases at V and 4 bases at J, leaving 10 bases unmatched. The CDR3 loop reads CASSKRQGSVTEAFF. CDR3 in DNA: TGTGCCAGCAGCAAAAGACAGGGATCGGTCACTGAAGCTTTCTTT. The full variable domain, its missing parts supplied by reference TRBV7-2 and TRBJ1-1, is GAGVSQSPSNKVTEKGKDVELRCDPISGHTALYWYRQSLGQGLEFLIYFQGNSAPDKSGLPSDRFSAERTGGSVSTLTIQRTQQEDSAVYLCASSKRQGSVTEAFFGQGTRLTVV.

The V and J genes are TRBV10-3 and TRBJ1-2; D might be TRBD1 (5 bases). The CDR3 spans 12 residues. The germline V gene encodes CDR1 ENHRY and CDR2 SYGVKD. V gave up 6 bases and J gave up 6 bases, with 11 bases separating them. The CDR3 reads CAIRGRGNGYTF. The CDR3 coding sequence is TGTGCCATCAGGGGACGAGGTAATGGCTACACCTTC.

This clonotype showed up many times. The CDR3 DNA sequence: TGCAGCGTCCTCCCCACTAATGAAAAACTGTTTTTT. Translating it yields CSVLPTNEKLFF. The chain recombines TRBV29-1 with TRBJ1-4; D is uncertain. This CDR3 contains 12 residues. Germline V lookup: CDR1 SQVTM, CDR2 ANQGSEA. V was shortened by 6 bases and J by 2 bases, with 7 bases between the two germline ends.

This clonotype has a handful of counts. The V call is TRBV29-1, the J call TRBJ2-1; the D gene is possibly TRBD2 (5 bases). Trimming stripped 3 bases from V and 8 bases from J, with 11 bases between. CDR3 length: 12 residues. Per the germline V gene, CDR1 is SQVTM and CDR2 is ANQGSEA. The CDR3 spells CSVDRGSDEQFF. In DNA, the CDR3 is TGCAGCGTTGATAGAGGGAGTGATGAGCAGTTCTTC.

In its sample, this clonotype was seen many times. V gene TRBV10-3 combines with J gene TRBJ1-5; 7 bases match TRBD1. The CDR3 length is 13 residues. CDR1 is ENHRY and CDR2 is SYGVKD in the germline V gene. The junction had 3 bases not matched to a gene; V was cut back by 5 bases and J by 5 bases. The CDR3 DNA sequence: TGTGCCATCAGTAACGGACAGGATCAGCCCCAGCATTTT. Translation gives CAISNGQDQPQHF.

This chain links TRBV29-1 with TRBJ2-7, with 8 nucleotides matching TRBD1. The CDR3 spans 12 residues. The trim removed 8 bases at V and 6 bases at J, leaving 9 bases unmatched. Germline V CDR1 and CDR2: SQVTM, ANQGSEA. The CDR3 region has the DNA TGCAGCACCGGGACAGGTCTGGGCGAGCAGTACTTC. It codes for CSTGTGLGEQYF.

About this clonotype: A single base separates this from a much larger clone, so it may be a read error. This chain joins TRBV2 and TRBJ2-2; D may be TRBD1 (5 bases). CDR1 SNHLY and CDR2 FYNNEI come from the germline V gene. There are 14 residues in the CDR3. Trimming cost V 11 bases and J 0 bases, with 13 bases left between them. CDR3 DNA: TGTGCCGGCACATGGGGCCCGAACACCGGGGAGCTGTTTTTT. This translates into CAGTWGPNTGELFF.

This clonotype was counted only a few times. The CDR3 nucleotides read TGTGCCAGCAGCCCATGGAGGGGGGGCGAGGGGGAGCTGTTTTTT. As protein: CASSPWRGGEGELFF. This rearrangement joins TRBV11-3 to TRBJ2-2, with a tentative D call TRBD2 (7 bases). CDR1 and CDR2 (germline): SGHNT, YENEEA. V was cut by 5 bases and J by 8 bases, with 18 bases left in between. The CDR3 has 15 amino acids.

The count of this clonotype is one. The J gene is TRBJ2-2, the V gene TRBV19; D is perhaps TRBD2 (7 bases). The V gene's germline CDR1 is LNHDA and CDR2 SQIVND (reference sequence). This CDR3 is built from 14 residues. Trimming took off 4 bases at V and 17 bases at J, with 23 bases between the two ends. DNA of the CDR3: TGTGCCAGTAGTAGTGCGGGGTACACCGGGGGGCTTTTTTTT. This gives the protein CASSSAGYTGGLFF.

The rearrangement links TRBV15 to TRBJ1-5; D unresolved. In germline, CDR1 is LNHNV, CDR2 YYDKDF (reference sequence). Trimming removed 3 bases at V and 1 base at J, with 10 bases between. The CDR3 contains 15 residues. CDR3 loop: CATSSQAASNQPQHF. The CDR3 region has the DNA TGTGCCACCAGCAGCCAGGCCGCGAGCAATCAGCCCCAGCATTTT.

The chain joins TRBV6-6 to TRBJ1-5; 7 bases align to TRBD1. J lost 4 bases, V lost 0 bases, and 12 bases had no gene match. Germline CDR1 MNHNY, CDR2 SVGAGI (reference sequence). The CDR3 is 18 residues long. The DNA of the CDR3 is TGTGCCAGCAGTTACTCGATCCATTTGTACAGGGGAAATCAGCCCCAGCATTTT. This gives the protein CASSYSIHLYRGNQPQHF.

V gene TRBV12-3 or TRBV12-4 combines with J gene TRBJ1-3; 8 bases align to TRBD1. The CDR3 sequence is 15 residues long. The ends lost 3 bases at V and 2 bases at J; junction bases unmatched: 3. The CDR3 protein is CASSFRGQAGNTIYF. DNA of the CDR3: TGTGCCAGCAGTTTCAGGGGACAGGCTGGAAACACCATATATTTT.

V usage is TRBV7-9 and J usage is TRBJ1-2; 8 bases line up with TRBD1. J gave up 2 bases and V 6 bases, and 8 bases lay outside the gene matches. Germline V lookup: CDR1 SEHNR, CDR2 FQNEAQ (reference sequence). The CDR3 loop spans 15 amino acids. The CDR3 protein is CASSYRRTGNYGYTF. CDR3 nucleotides: TGTGCCAGCAGTTACCGCAGGACAGGGAACTATGGCTACACCTTC. Together with reference TRBV7-9 and TRBJ1-2, the CDR3 gives the full variable domain: DTGVSQNPRHKITKRGQNVTFRCDPISEHNRLYWYRQTLGQGPEFLTYFQNEAQLEKSRLLSDRFSAERPKGSFSTLEIQRTEQGDSAMYLCASSYRRTGNYGYTFGSGTRLTVV.

This clonotype was found many times. CDR3 DNA: TGTGCCATCAGTGGACAGGGTGGTGGCTACACCTTC. Translating it yields CAISGQGGGYTF. V usage is TRBV10-3 and J usage is TRBJ1-2, with 7 nucleotides matching TRBD1. Germline V gene data show CDR1 as ENHRY and CDR2 as SYGVKD. V shed 4 bases, J shed 7 bases, and the junction held 3 bases outside the gene matches. The CDR3 extends over 12 amino acids.

This clonotype was seen only a few times. This chain connects TRBV2 to TRBJ2-3, with TRBD2 matching 9 bases. Germline CDR1 and CDR2: SNHLY and FYNNEI. The CDR3 is 13 amino acids. V was pared by 9 bases and J by 5 bases, with 6 bases of the junction left unmatched. CDR3 nucleotides: TGTGCCAGTTTAGCGGGAGTCCAAGATACGCAGTATTTT. Encoded protein: CASLAGVQDTQYF.

The chain carries TRBV7-9 and TRBJ2-5; D may be TRBD2 (5 bases). Per germline, CDR1 SEHNR and CDR2 FQNEAQ (reference sequence). This CDR3 has 15 residues. V gave up 2 bases and J gave up 3 bases, with 13 bases separating them. CDR3 residues: CASSLLAGSEETQYF. The CDR3 DNA follows: TGTGCCAGCAGCTTATTGGCGGGTTCTGAAGAGACCCAGTACTTC. Full variable domain (rest looked up from reference TRBV7-9 and TRBJ2-5): DTGVSQNPRHKITKRGQNVTFRCDPISEHNRLYWYRQTLGQGPEFLTYFQNEAQLEKSRLLSDRFSAERPKGSFSTLEIQRTEQGDSAMYLCASSLLAGSEETQYFGPGTRLLVL.

In this sample, this clonotype turned up a few times. A much larger clonotype is one base distant, so this may be a read error. The gene calls are TRBV7-2 and TRBJ1-2; D may be TRBD1 (6 bases). Trimming pared 5 bases from V and 8 bases from J, leaving 18 bases between. The V gene's germline CDR1 is SGHTA and CDR2 FQGNSA. CDR3 length: 14 amino acids. The CDR3 is CASSTYRLQGGYTF. The CDR3 coding sequence is TGTGCCAGCAGCACCTACCGGCTTCAGGGGGGCTACACCTTC.

This clonotype was counted at least ten times. The J gene is TRBJ1-2, the V gene TRBV29-1; D uncertain. This CDR3 contains 13 residues. Germline CDR1 reads SQVTM; CDR2 reads ANQGSEA. Trimming took 0 bases from V and 8 from J, leaving 13 bases between them. CDR3 in DNA: TGCAGCGTTGAAGATTCCGAATCTTGGGGCTACACCTTC. It codes for CSVEDSESWGYTF.

The chain joins TRBV2 to TRBJ1-1; no reliable D call. V lost 6 bases to trimming and J lost 0 bases, with 17 bases between them. CDR1 is SNHLY and CDR2 is FYNNEI in the germline V gene. There are 16 residues in the CDR3. The CDR3 coding sequence is TGTGCCAGCAGCTTAAGCGGGCATAAAGTGAACACTGAAGCTTTCTTT. Translation gives CASSLSGHKVNTEAFF.

This clonotype was seen ten or more times. V gene TRBV12-3 or TRBV12-4 combines with J gene TRBJ1-2; perhaps TRBD1 as D (5 bases). This CDR3 is 15 amino acids long. Trimming took 5 bases from V and 2 from J, leaving 15 bases between them. Here the CDR3 reads CASSPWARGNYGYTF. The CDR3 DNA is TGTGCCAGCAGTCCCTGGGCCCGGGGGAACTATGGCTACACCTTC.